The subject of this entry is one T cell receptor (beta chain). The V end was cut by 0 bases, the J end by 4 bases, with 9 bases between. The CDR3 covers 14 residues. Germline V lookup: CDR1 SGHTA, CDR2 FQGNSA. Clones were sequenced by immunoSEQ multiplex PCR, and TCRdb holds only the in-frame ones, with some missing. The table lists about 50,000 clones, roughly 93% of them singletons. This chain connects TRBV7-2 to TRBJ2-5; no definite D call. What was sequenced was PBMCs. The source of this sequence is a middle-aged man with rheumatoid arthritis. The CDR3 DNA follows: TGTGCCAGCAGCTTAGCGGGATTAGTAGAGACCCAGTACTTC. It codes for CASSLAGLVETQYF.